Shown below are 14 T cell receptor beta chains from a single sample sequenced in a study of neoadjuvant anti-PD-1 for oral cavity cancer. Some clones are missing from TCRdb's copy, which holds only in-frame ones; the method was immunoSEQ multiplex PCR. This sample yields around 15,000 clones, of which 65% to 75% are seen a single time; about 2.4% belongs to the top ten. Sequences were derived from PBMCs, sampled before nivolumab (anti-PD-1) treatment. These receptors originate from a person between 40 and 80 years old with oral cavity squamous cell carcinoma.

This sequence joins TRBV19 and TRBJ2-5; TRBD2 might be the D (5 bases). Germline CDR1 reads LNHDA; CDR2 reads SQIVND (reference sequence). V was shortened by 6 bases and J by 3 bases, with 17 bases between the two germline ends. This CDR3 comprises 15 residues. This chain's CDR3 is CASRSTLLVEETQYF. The CDR3 nucleotides are TGTGCCAGTAGGTCAACACTACTAGTCGAAGAGACCCAGTACTTC.

This chain connects TRBV11-2 to TRBJ2-3; 11 bases agree with TRBD2. Germline trimming cut 5 bases from V and 2 bases from J; bases unmatched to any gene: 12. The CDR3 has 18 amino acids. Looked up from germline, CDR1 is SGHAT and CDR2 is FQNNGV. The CDR3 loop reads CASSTRTSGPLTTDTQYF. As DNA, the CDR3 is TGTGCCAGCAGCACCCGGACTAGCGGGCCATTAACCACAGATACGCAGTATTTT. Variable domain in full (rest from reference TRBV11-2 and TRBJ2-3): EAGVAQSPRYKIIEKRQSVAFWCNPISGHATLYWYQQILGQGPKLLIQFQNNGVVDDSQLPKDRFSAERLKGVDSTLKIQPAKLEDSAVYLCASSTRTSGPLTTDTQYFGPGTRLTVL.

The chain links TRBV6-5 to TRBJ2-7; 7 nucleotides line up with TRBD1. The germline CDR1 and CDR2 sequences are MNHEY and SVGAGI. There are 13 residues in the CDR3. J gave up 3 bases and V 8 bases, and 7 bases lay outside the gene matches. CDR3 nucleotide sequence: TGTGCCAGCCGGGACAGCCCTGTCTACGAGCAGTACTTC. Its protein is CASRDSPVYEQYF.

The J gene is TRBJ1-2, the V gene TRBV19; 7 bases are a match to TRBD1. Trimming at V came to 5 bases and at J to 8 bases, leaving 14 bases not matched to a gene. This CDR3 region has 15 residues. Germline CDR1 reads LNHDA; CDR2 reads SQIVND (reference sequence). CDR3 sequence: CASSLGTATSGGYTF. DNA of the CDR3: TGTGCCAGTAGTCTAGGGACAGCCACCTCTGGGGGCTACACCTTC.

The chain employs TRBV7-9 and TRBJ1-5; no firm D call. The CDR3 is 13 residues long. Trimming shortened V by 1 base and J by 7 bases, and 8 bases separated the two germline ends. The germline gives CDR1 SEHNR, CDR2 FQNEAQ (reference sequence). The CDR3 protein is CASSLVGEQPQHF. CDR3 nucleotides: TGTGCCAGCAGCTTAGTCGGGGAGCAGCCCCAGCATTTT.

V usage is TRBV5-1 and J usage is TRBJ2-7; D remains unclear. Trimming removed 4 bases from V and 3 bases from J, with 8 bases in between. This CDR3 spans 12 amino acids. CDR1 SGHRS and CDR2 YFSETQ come from the germline V gene. In DNA, the CDR3 is TGCGCCAGCAGCCTGACACTCTACGAGCAGTACTTC. It yields the protein CASSLTLYEQYF.

The genes are TRBV5-1 and TRBJ2-7; 8 bases match TRBD2. Germline CDR1 SGHRS, CDR2 YFSETQ. This CDR3 has 14 residues. The ends lost 4 bases at V and 4 bases at J; junction bases unmatched: 7. CDR3 sequence (DNA): TGCGCCAGCAGCGTACAGCGGGAGCGATACGAGCAGTACTTC. Translated, it gives CASSVQRERYEQYF.

This clone has a single count. J is TRBJ2-1 and V is TRBV7-8, with 8 positions matching TRBD2. CDR3 size: 16 residues. Germline trimming cut 4 bases from V and 3 bases from J; bases unmatched to any gene: 8. Germline CDR1 SGHVS, CDR2 FQNEAQ. The CDR3 nucleotides are TGTGCCAGCAGCTCTATCGGTGGGACTAGCTACAATGAGCAGTTCTTC. Protein product: CASSSIGGTSYNEQFF.

The CDR3: CASSYSATALNTEAFF. Written as DNA, the CDR3 is TGTGCCAGCAGTTACTCGGCGACAGCGCTGAACACTGAAGCTTTCTTT. The chain uses TRBV6-5 and TRBJ1-1; tentative D call: TRBD1 (5 bases). The CDR3 is 16 residues long. CDR1 is MNHEY and CDR2 is SVGAGI in the germline V gene. With 0 bases removed from V and 0 bases from J, the gap between germline ends came to 11 bases.

This clone occurred a few times. This sequence joins TRBV4-2 and TRBJ2-1; TRBD2 agrees at 7 bases. The CDR3 runs to 16 residues. CDR1 and CDR2 (germline): LGHNA, YNFKEQ. Unmatched junction bases numbered 5, after V lost 0 bases and J lost 3 bases. CDR3 nucleotide sequence: TGTGCCAGCAGCCAAGATCACGGCGGGAGCTACAATGAGCAGTTCTTC. Translating it yields CASSQDHGGSYNEQFF.

In its sample, this clone was seen a few times. The chain has TRBV18 and TRBJ1-1; D is possibly TRBD1 (6 bases). The CDR3 has 15 residues. Trimming shortened V by 1 base and J by 5 bases, and 14 bases separated the two germline ends. CDR1 is KGHSH, CDR2 LQKENI, per germline. CDR3 DNA: TGTGCCAGCTCACCACTACGAGGGGGGGTAACTGAAGCTTTCTTT. Its translation: CASSPLRGGVTEAFF.

V is TRBV30 and J is TRBJ2-7; unclear D gene. Germline V gene sequence: CDR1 GTSNPN, CDR2 SVGIG (reference sequence). The CDR3 sequence is 12 residues long. Trimming took 0 bases from V and 3 from J, leaving 6 bases between them. CDR3 bases: TGTGCCTGGAGTGTGCGAATCTACGAGCAGTACTTC. This translates into CAWSVRIYEQYF.

This clone was seen a handful of times. J is TRBJ1-1 and V is TRBV5-1, with D perhaps matching TRBD1 (6 bases). Germline V gene data show CDR1 as SGHRS and CDR2 as YFSETQ. The CDR3 is 15 amino acids. Trimming took off 5 bases at V and 1 base at J, with 15 bases between the two ends. The CDR3: CASRPGDRRNTEAFF. CDR3 DNA: TGCGCCAGCAGACCCGGAGACAGGAGGAACACTGAAGCTTTCTTT.

The chain uses TRBV6-5 and TRBJ1-3; 7 bases match TRBD1. V was pared by 6 bases and J by 8 bases, with 7 bases of the junction left unmatched. In germline, CDR1 is MNHEY, CDR2 SVGAGI. CDR3 length: 13 amino acids. CDR3: CASSQTGRDTIYF. The CDR3 bases are TGTGCCAGCAGCCAGACAGGGCGGGACACCATATATTTT.